Each of the 18 T cell receptor beta chains below was sequenced from the same sample in a study of beta chain features in type 1 diabetes (dated by TCRdb to about 2018). General study outcomes and caveats: A moderate but significant shortening of TCRB CDR3 length was observed in type 1 diabetes patients in all four CD4+ subsets.

The library came from the immunoSEQ multiplex PCR assay. The entire isolated RNA was reverse transcribed using the High Capacity cDNA Reverse Transcription Kit, and thus expressed TCRB transcripts were sequenced. What TCRdb holds here is the immuneACCESS table cut down to in-frame rearrangements. Part of the clones is not present; checked against another copy, under half of the missing clones reflect an unresolved V gene, and the others are unexplained. The sample table shows over 300,000 clones, and around 9% are seen once. Roughly 1% of the sample lies in the top ten. No antigens are known for them. The sequenced material came from central memory CD4+ T cells from blood. Every receptor here comes from a young man with type 1 diabetes.

This clone was detected only a few times. This rearrangement joins TRBV18 to TRBJ1-2; D uncertain. Germline assignment: CDR1 KGHSH and CDR2 LQKENI. Trimming took 0 bases from V and 8 from J, leaving 16 bases between them. The CDR3 contains 15 residues. In DNA, the CDR3 is TGTGCCAGCTCACCACCTGAGGCAGCTGCTACCGGCTACACCTTC. Amino acids: CASSPPEAAATGYTF.

This clone showed up just a few times. This chain uses TRBV14 with TRBJ2-3; D might be TRBD1 (5 bases). Trimming removed 4 bases at V and 4 bases at J, with 9 bases between. In germline, CDR1 is SGHDN, CDR2 FVKESK. This CDR3 region has 13 residues. CDR3 region: CASSLRVPDTQYF. The DNA of the CDR3 is TGTGCCAGCAGCCTCAGGGTTCCAGATACGCAGTATTTT.

This clone was counted only a few times. This chain connects TRBV2 to TRBJ1-3; the D is unclear. Trimming shortened V by 0 bases and J by 4 bases, and 16 bases separated the two germline ends. This CDR3 region has 17 residues. From germline, CDR1 is SNHLY and CDR2 FYNNEI. CDR3 region: CASSEAWRVRKGNTIYF. As DNA, the CDR3 is TGTGCCAGCAGTGAAGCTTGGAGGGTTCGGAAAGGAAACACCATATATTTT.

This clone was detected only once. Written as DNA, the CDR3 is TGTGCCAGCAGCTTAGGGACCTATGGCTACACCTTC. This gives the protein CASSLGTYGYTF. The chain is built from TRBV7-8 and TRBJ1-2; no clear D gene. Per the germline V gene, CDR1 is SGHVS and CDR2 is FQNEAQ. The CDR3 loop spans 12 amino acids. V dropped 1 base and J dropped 4 bases, with 4 bases sitting between them.

The chain uses TRBV29-1 and TRBJ2-3; TRBD2 matches 10 bases. CDR1 is SQVTM and CDR2 is ANQGSEA in the germline V gene. The CDR3 loop spans 16 amino acids. V dropped 7 bases and J dropped 2; count of bases not matched to a gene: 12. Here the CDR3 reads CSALPGSGGATDTQYF. The CDR3 bases are TGCAGCGCCCTCCCAGGCAGCGGGGGGGCCACAGATACGCAGTATTTT.

This rearrangement joins TRBV4-3 to TRBJ2-4; D might be TRBD1 (5 bases). Germline V gene lookup returns CDR1 LGHNA and CDR2 YSLEER. V lost 0 bases to trimming and J lost 4 bases, with 10 bases between them. CDR3 length: 15 amino acids. The CDR3 DNA is TGCGCCAGCAGCCAAGATAGGGGCCAGAAAAACATTCAGTACTTC. Translated: CASSQDRGQKNIQYF.

This clone was observed a few times. This rearrangement joins TRBV5-1 to TRBJ1-1; TRBD1 agrees at 7 bases. There are 14 residues in the CDR3. Per the germline V gene, CDR1 is SGHRS and CDR2 is YFSETQ. V was pared by 0 bases and J by 7 bases, with 6 bases of the junction left unmatched. In DNA form, the CDR3 reads TGCGCCAGCAGCTTGGAGAGGCAGGGGGATGAAGCTTTCTTT. Protein product: CASSLERQGDEAFF.

The chain joins TRBV11-2 to TRBJ2-1, with 9 bases fitting TRBD1. CDR1 and CDR2 (germline): SGHAT, FQNNGV. This CDR3 is 15 amino acids long. The V gene end was trimmed by 4 bases and the J gene end by 5 bases; junction bases not matched to a gene: 6. This chain's CDR3 is CASSSSGQGHNEQFF. In nucleotides, the CDR3 is TGTGCCAGCAGCTCTAGCGGACAGGGGCACAATGAGCAGTTCTTC.

This chain links TRBV28 with TRBJ2-5, with a tentative D call TRBD1 (6 bases). Between the trimmed V and J ends, which lost 5 bases and 4 bases, there was a span of 11 bases. The CDR3 sequence is 13 residues long. Germline V lookup: CDR1 MDHEN, CDR2 SYDVKM. The CDR3 is CASSHRARETQYF. The CDR3, as DNA: TGTGCCAGCAGTCACAGGGCGCGAGAGACCCAGTACTTC.

CDR3 residues: CASSLQGRSTGELFF. As DNA, the CDR3 is TGTGCCAGCAGCTTACAGGGGCGCAGTACCGGGGAGCTGTTTTTT. The rearrangement uses TRBV7-8 and TRBJ2-2, with D possibly being TRBD1 (6 bases). This CDR3 comprises 15 residues. Trimming removed 2 bases from V and 5 bases from J, with 12 bases in between. Germline values: CDR1 SGHVS, CDR2 FQNEAQ.

This clone was observed at least ten times. The chain recombines TRBV18 with TRBJ2-7; no definite D call. The CDR3 runs to 13 residues. Trimming stripped 3 bases from V and 6 bases from J, with 12 bases between. The germline V gene has CDR1 KGHSH and CDR2 LQKENI. CDR3 sequence reads: CASSPRKDGEQYF. The CDR3 region has the DNA TGTGCCAGCTCACCGCGGAAGGATGGCGAGCAGTACTTC.

This clone occurred a few times. The chain links TRBV7-2 to TRBJ1-5; perhaps TRBD1 as D (5 bases). This CDR3 has 16 residues. The germline V gene has CDR1 SGHTA and CDR2 FQGNSA. V was trimmed by 1 base and J by 2 bases, leaving 12 bases between them. In nucleotides, the CDR3 is TGTGCCAGCAGCTTAGGAGTGCAGGGTGGCAATCAGCCCCAGCATTTT. It specifies CASSLGVQGGNQPQHF.

V and J are TRBV20-1 and TRBJ1-1; 9 positions match TRBD1. CDR3 length equals 10 residues. V lost 7 bases and J lost 12; bases outside the gene matches: 6. Germline-derived CDR1 and CDR2 are DFQATT and SNEGSKA (reference sequence). The CDR3 bases are TGCAGTGAGGGGGACAGGGAGTCTTTCTTT. Its protein is CSEGDRESFF.

This clone was counted only a few times. The V call is TRBV4-1, the J call TRBJ2-3, with 7 bases identical to TRBD2. Germline lookup yields CDR1 MGHRA and CDR2 YSYEKL. Trimming at V came to 0 bases and at J to 0 bases, leaving 6 bases not matched to a gene. The CDR3 is 17 residues long. The CDR3 bases are TGCGCCAGCAGCCAAGATAAAAGCGGGGAAAGCACAGATACGCAGTATTTT. It specifies CASSQDKSGESTDTQYF.

This clone appeared a few times. The genes are TRBV7-2 and TRBJ2-3; D is ambiguous. Germline V CDR1 and CDR2: SGHTA, FQGNSA. The CDR3 runs to 16 residues. V shed 2 bases and J shed 3 bases, with 15 bases lying between them. CDR3: CASSLLGGHLTDTQYF. The CDR3 coding sequence is TGTGCCAGCAGCTTACTCGGCGGCCACTTAACAGATACGCAGTATTTT.

This clone was detected a few times. V gene TRBV7-2 combines with J gene TRBJ2-5; D uncertain. The CDR3 covers 13 residues. The ends were cut back, 5 bases at V and 1 base at J, with 8 bases in the middle. Germline CDR1 and CDR2: SGHTA and FQGNSA. This CDR3 is CASSTSLQETQYF. CDR3 bases: TGTGCCAGCAGCACATCCCTCCAAGAGACCCAGTACTTC.

This clone was picked up a small number of times. This chain joins TRBV7-6 and TRBJ2-6; D call uncertain. The CDR3 sequence is 17 residues long. The germline CDR1 and CDR2 sequences are SGHVS and FNYEAQ. V was cut by 2 bases and J by 0 bases, with 11 bases left in between. The CDR3 region is CASSLRSSSSGANVLTF. For the CDR3, the DNA is TGTGCCAGCAGCTTAAGGTCCTCTTCCTCTGGGGCCAACGTCCTGACTTTC. Full variable domain (rest looked up from reference TRBV7-6 and TRBJ2-6): GAGVSQSPRYKVTKRGQDVALRCDPISGHVSLYWYRQALGQGPEFLTYFNYEAQQDKSGLPNDRFSAERPEGSISTLTIQRTEQRDSAMYRCASSLRSSSSGANVLTFGAGSRLTVL.

In its sample, this clone was seen a few times. V is TRBV15 and J is TRBJ1-2; D remains ambiguous. The germline CDR1 and CDR2 sequences are LNHNV and YYDKDF (reference sequence). CDR3 size: 15 residues. V was trimmed by 0 bases and J by 4 bases, leaving 12 bases between them. The CDR3 coding sequence is TGTGCCACCAGCAGAGATCCCGGGAAGAGCTATGGCTACACCTTC. It codes for CATSRDPGKSYGYTF. Looking up the rest from reference TRBV15 and TRBJ1-2 gives the full variable domain: DAMVIQNPRYQVTQFGKPVTLSCSQTLNHNVMYWYQQKSSQAPKLLFHYYDKDFNNEADTPDNFQSRRPNTSFCFLDIRSPGLGDTAMYLCATSRDPGKSYGYTFGSGTRLTVV.